This TCR beta chain originates from a study of blood T cells in healthy people across ages. Then a second PCR, running roughly 7 to 11 cycles, was carried out with a sample-barcoded 5' primer and a J-beta primer mix. TCRdb re-called the 5' RACE reads with MiXCR, one entry per CDR3 protein. The sample has 700,000 or so distinct CDR3 sequences, over 40% seen once. After removal of 2 bases from V and 3 bases from J, the junction contained 6 bases not matched to a gene. The CDR3 is made up of 18 amino acids. Germline loops: CDR1 MNHEY, CDR2 SVGEGT. The source material was blood. The TCR was taken from a man older than 75 in good health. This chain joins TRBV6-2 or TRBV6-3 and TRBJ2-6; 11 bases fit TRBD1. This chain's CDR3 is CASSYPGTGGNGANVLTF. The CDR3 nucleotides are TGTGCCAGCAGTTACCCAGGGACAGGGGGTAATGGGGCCAACGTCCTGACTTTC.